This T cell receptor beta chain appears in the sequencing data of a study of a mutant IDH1 vaccine in newly diagnosed glioma. Study-level information: Treated patients, averaging around 40 years, were about 62% male and approximately 38% female. Earlier treatment was radiotherapy, temozolomide, or both, with most getting both.

J lost 4 bases, V lost 3 bases, and 9 bases had no gene match. Germline values: CDR1 SGHVS, CDR2 FNYEAQ. The CDR3 is made up of 16 amino acids. Study conclusions and caveats: A vaccine-induced immune response developed in more than 85% of the patients.

Method: immunoSEQ multiplex PCR; TCRdb's copy keeps in-frame clones and lacks some. The profile shows approximately 37,000 clones, about three fifths of them singletons. The time point here: week 5, during vaccination. Vaccination comprised doses that each held 300 ug of mutant IDH1 20-mer peptide, plus topical imiquimod. With regard to this clone: The antigen is undetermined.

The TCR was taken from a woman aged 18 to 35 with glioma. This chain uses TRBV7-6 with TRBJ2-3; 8 nucleotides match TRBD1. The sample consisted of PBMCs, taken from a glioma patient whose treatment included an IDH1 peptide vaccine. CDR3 nucleotides: TGTGCCAGCAGCTTGGGGCAGGGGGCATTGGCAGATACGCAGTATTTT. Translated: CASSLGQGALADTQYF.